This TCR beta chain derives from a study of OX40 agonist ivuxolimab in advanced cancers. Study results and caveats: The study observed clonal expansion of CD4+ and CD8+ blood T cells by week 6 at 0.1 to 3.0 mg/kg.

This table comes from immunoSEQ multiplex PCR, and its TCRdb copy is limited to in-frame clones, with some not included. Of about 50,000 clones detected, around 74% appear once; the ten largest clones hold under 2%. In this sample, this clone is medium-sized. What it binds is unknown. The CDR3 spans 15 residues. The V end lost 3 bases, the J end lost 1 base, and 12 bases lay between the germline ends. Germline V gives CDR1 LNHDA, CDR2 SQIVND (reference sequence). The sample was CD4+ or CD8+ T cells sorted from blood, taken in a trial of the OX40 agonist ivuxolimab. This TCR was sampled from an adult with an advanced solid tumor such as melanoma, head and neck, liver or kidney cancer. The gene calls are TRBV19 and TRBJ2-5; maybe TRBD1 (5 bases). The CDR3 DNA reads TGTGCCAGTAGTATCGCTCAGGGCGGCCAAGAGACCCAGTACTTC. Encoded protein: CASSIAQGGQETQYF. The full variable domain, completed using reference TRBV19 and TRBJ2-5, is DGGITQSPKYLFRKEGQNVTLSCEQNLNHDAMYWYRQDPGQGLRLIYYSQIVNDFQKGDIAEGYSVSREKKESFPLTVTSAQKNPTAFYLCASSIAQGGQETQYFGPGTRLLVL.